This paragraph reports one T cell receptor beta chain. This CDR3 is 17 amino acids long. CDR1 and CDR2 (germline): SGDLS, YYNGEE. Trimming removed 2 bases from V and 1 base from J; junction bases left unmatched: 9. These data originate in a study of shared clonotypes between healthy human individuals. The protocol was immunoSEQ multiplex PCR, while the TCRdb copy is restricted to in-frame clones and leaves out a portion. The table has about 480,000 clones, around 74% seen once; the top ten hold 10% to 15%. This receptor was identified in a woman aged 40 to 55 in good health. Some clones in this sample may be carry-over from other donors' samples. Sequenced: PBMCs. The chain combines TRBV9 with TRBJ2-1, with 7 bases matching TRBD1. The CDR3 nucleotides read TGTGCCAGCAGCGTTAGAAAGGGGACAGCTTCCTACAATGAGCAGTTCTTC. Amino acids: CASSVRKGTASYNEQFF. Combining the CDR3 with reference TRBV9 and TRBJ2-1 gives the whole variable domain DSGVTQTPKHLITATGQRVTLRCSPRSGDLSVYWYQQSLDQGLQFLIQYYNGEERAKGNILERFSAQQFPDLHSELNLSSLELGDSALYFCASSVRKGTASYNEQFFGPGTRLTVL.